One sample yielded the 31 T cell receptor beta chains listed below, sequenced in a study of T cells in Graves' hyperthyroidism and ophthalmopathy. RNA transcripts provided the source from which TCR beta CDR3 regions were amplified. RT-PCR in the first round (using the HTBI primer set) targeted the TCR CDR3. From the multiplex PCR reads, TCRdb called clonotypes with MiXCR, one entry per CDR3 protein. The sample yields fewer than 350,000 distinct CDR3 sequences, roughly 19% seen once. The sequenced sample consisted of blood. Receptors were obtained from a man aged 45-60 years with Graves' ophthalmopathy.

In its sample, this clonotype was seen a few times. The J gene is TRBJ2-7, the V gene TRBV5-1; unclear D gene. V lost 4 bases and J lost 1, with 9 bases in between. CDR1 is SGHRS, CDR2 YFSETQ, per germline. The CDR3 is 13 amino acids. In DNA, the CDR3 is TGCGCCAGCAGCGCCTCTAGGTCCTACGAGCAGTACTTC. It codes for CASSASRSYEQYF.

The chain links TRBV11-2 to TRBJ2-1; 8 bases align to TRBD2. The ends lost 1 base at V and 10 bases at J; junction bases unmatched: 6. Germline assignment: CDR1 SGHAT and CDR2 FQNNGV. The CDR3 is 14 amino acids. CDR3 bases: TGTGCCAGCAGCTTAGGCTCGACTAGCGACGAGCAGTTCTTC. Residues: CASSLGSTSDEQFF. The full variable domain, completed using reference TRBV11-2 and TRBJ2-1, is EAGVAQSPRYKIIEKRQSVAFWCNPISGHATLYWYQQILGQGPKLLIQFQNNGVVDDSQLPKDRFSAERLKGVDSTLKIQPAKLEDSAVYLCASSLGSTSDEQFFGPGTRLTVL.

This clonotype was counted at least ten times. The rearrangement uses TRBV2 and TRBJ1-5; D gene uncertain. Trimming removed 6 bases at V and 0 bases at J, with 12 bases between. Germline CDR1 and CDR2: SNHLY and FYNNEI. The CDR3 runs to 15 residues. The DNA of the CDR3 is TGTGCCAGCAGCCGGGAGGGTCATAGCAATCAGCCCCAGCATTTT. Translating gives CASSREGHSNQPQHF.

J is TRBJ2-1 and V is TRBV10-3; TRBD2 matches 12 bases. The CDR3 has 18 amino acids. Per germline, CDR1 ENHRY and CDR2 SYGVKD. Germline trimming cut 5 bases from V and 10 bases from J; bases unmatched to any gene: 18. For the CDR3, the DNA is TGTGCCATCAGTCGAAATGGGTGGACTAGCGGGATTGTAGTCGAGCAGTTCTTC. It specifies CAISRNGWTSGIVVEQFF.

This rearrangement joins TRBV6-1 to TRBJ2-7; D is perhaps TRBD2 (6 bases). The CDR3 extends over 13 amino acids. Germline V gene sequence: CDR1 MNHNS, CDR2 SASEGT. Between the trimmed V and J ends, which lost 7 bases and 5 bases, there was a span of 15 bases. In DNA form, the CDR3 reads TGTGCCAGCAAGGAGCGGGCCCGGGACGAGCAGTACTTC. As protein: CASKERARDEQYF.

The CDR3 DNA reads TGTGCCAGCAGTTACGAGGAAGGGGTCTACGAGCAGTACTTC. Translation gives CASSYEEGVYEQYF. The chain couples TRBV6-5 to TRBJ2-7; perhaps TRBD1 as D (5 bases). The CDR3 is made up of 14 amino acids. From germline, CDR1 is MNHEY and CDR2 SVGAGI. V was pared by 2 bases and J by 3 bases, with 11 bases between.

This clonotype was detected only a few times. The chain carries TRBV4-1 and TRBJ2-5; 12 bases are shared with TRBD2. The ends lost 5 bases at V and 4 bases at J; junction bases unmatched: 11. The CDR3 extends over 17 amino acids. Germline V gene data show CDR1 as MGHRA and CDR2 as YSYEKL. The CDR3 protein is CASSGGPPGLAGETQYF. The CDR3 DNA follows: TGCGCCAGCAGCGGGGGGCCACCGGGACTAGCGGGAGAGACCCAGTACTTC.

This clonotype was found a few times. The chain has TRBV12-3 or TRBV12-4 and TRBJ1-3; no clear D gene. This CDR3 has 15 amino acids. With 2 bases removed from V and 0 bases from J, the gap between germline ends came to 8 bases. The CDR3 region has the DNA TGTGCCAGCAGTTTACCCCGTGCCTCTGGAAACACCATATATTTT. It encodes CASSLPRASGNTIYF.

At least ten counts were recorded for this clonotype. The rearrangement uses TRBV28 and TRBJ1-5; TRBD1 matches 7 bases. Looked up from germline, CDR1 is MDHEN and CDR2 is SYDVKM. The CDR3 runs 16 residues. The ends lost 5 bases at V and 2 bases at J; junction bases unmatched: 9. In DNA form, the CDR3 reads TGTGCCAGCAGTCCAGCAGGGGGGACAGGCAATCAGCCCCAGCATTTT. This translates into CASSPAGGTGNQPQHF.

This clonotype was found many times. V gene TRBV6-1 combines with J gene TRBJ1-1; TRBD1 matches at 10 bases. The CDR3 contains 15 residues. Germline CDR1 and CDR2: MNHNS and SASEGT. The V gene end was trimmed by 5 bases and the J gene end by 1 base; junction bases not matched to a gene: 4. The CDR3 coding sequence is TGTGCCAGCAGTCTAGGGACAGGGGAGAACACTGAAGCTTTCTTT. Its protein is CASSLGTGENTEAFF.

The genes are TRBV27 and TRBJ2-3, with D possibly being TRBD1 (6 bases). CDR1 and CDR2 from the germline V gene are MNHEY and SMNVEV (reference sequence). The CDR3 has 14 amino acids. The V end lost 6 bases, the J end lost 3 bases, and 13 bases lay between the germline ends. The CDR3 loop is CASSPDRITDTQYF. CDR3 nucleotides: TGTGCCAGCAGCCCAGACAGGATAACAGATACGCAGTATTTT.

This clonotype was observed a single time. The rearrangement uses TRBV19 and TRBJ1-1; no firm D call. Germline loops: CDR1 LNHDA, CDR2 SQIVND (reference sequence). The CDR3 extends over 13 amino acids. The V end lost 3 bases, the J end lost 4 bases, and 9 bases lay between the germline ends. The CDR3 protein is CASSIFVGTEAFF. In DNA, the CDR3 is TGTGCCAGTAGTATTTTTGTCGGCACTGAAGCTTTCTTT. The full variable domain, its missing parts supplied by reference TRBV19 and TRBJ1-1, is DGGITQSPKYLFRKEGQNVTLSCEQNLNHDAMYWYRQDPGQGLRLIYYSQIVNDFQKGDIAEGYSVSREKKESFPLTVTSAQKNPTAFYLCASSIFVGTEAFFGQGTRLTVV.

This clonotype was picked up many times. The chain recombines TRBV20-1 with TRBJ1-1; possibly TRBD1 for D (6 bases). Germline V gene data show CDR1 as DFQATT and CDR2 as SNEGSKA (reference sequence). CDR3 length: 13 residues. V lost 5 bases to trimming and J lost 3 bases, with 13 bases between them. The CDR3 spells CSAGRDTYTEAFF. DNA for the CDR3: TGCAGTGCTGGTCGGGACACTTACACTGAAGCTTTCTTT.

Ten or more counts support this clonotype. V is TRBV11-2 and J is TRBJ2-7; D is unclear. The germline V and J ends were trimmed by 1 base and 3 bases, with 7 bases remaining between them. The CDR3 loop spans 13 amino acids. Germline-derived CDR1 and CDR2 are SGHAT and FQNNGV. Here the CDR3 reads CASSLVPGYEQYF. CDR3 coding DNA: TGTGCCAGCAGCTTAGTTCCGGGCTACGAGCAGTACTTC.

This clonotype has more than one count but fewer than ten. The J gene is TRBJ2-2, the V gene TRBV13; D is unclear. The CDR3 is 13 residues long. Trimming took off 5 bases at V and 5 bases at J, with 9 bases between the two ends. CDR1 is PRHDT and CDR2 is FYEKMQ in the germline V gene (reference sequence). The CDR3 sequence: CASSIHGTGELFF. CDR3 sequence (DNA): TGTGCCAGCAGCATACACGGAACCGGGGAGCTGTTTTTT.

V and J are TRBV20-1 and TRBJ1-1, with D perhaps matching TRBD1 (6 bases). Germline lookup yields CDR1 DFQATT and CDR2 SNEGSKA (reference sequence). The V end was cut by 0 bases, the J end by 10 bases, with 18 bases between. The CDR3 is 14 amino acids. The CDR3 reads CSARDRVLEGGAFF. In nucleotides, the CDR3 is TGCAGTGCTAGAGATCGGGTGTTGGAGGGGGGAGCTTTCTTT.

This clonotype was counted a few times. The chain employs TRBV12-3 or TRBV12-4 and TRBJ1-2, with D possibly matching TRBD1 (5 bases). The CDR3 is 14 residues long. V lost 1 base and J 7 bases, leaving 13 bases between the germline ends. Here the CDR3 DNA reads TGTGCCAGCAGTTTAGGTACTCGTGGGGGTGGCTACACCTTC. This translates into CASSLGTRGGGYTF.

This clonotype has a count of ten or more. The rearrangement links TRBV5-1 to TRBJ2-7; D perhaps matches TRBD1 (6 bases). The CDR3 is made up of 13 amino acids. The germline V gene encodes CDR1 SGHRS and CDR2 YFSETQ. The V and J ends lost 2 bases and 5 bases respectively, with 11 bases between them. The CDR3 DNA sequence: TGCGCCAGCAGCTTTCAGGGGACCCACGAGCAGTACTTC. The encoded protein is CASSFQGTHEQYF.

On this clonotype itself: A much larger clone lies one base from this, so it may be a read error. V and J are TRBV30 and TRBJ2-1; D assignment may be TRBD1 or TRBD2 (5 bases each). Trimming took off 4 bases at V and 5 bases at J, with 15 bases between the two ends. Germline V gives CDR1 GTSNPN, CDR2 SVGIG (reference sequence). This CDR3 contains 14 residues. Here the CDR3 reads CAWNQGVSHNEQFF. CDR3 bases: TGTGCCTGGAATCAGGGAGTTTCGCACAATGAGCAGTTCTTC.

For this clonotype: Lacking the conserved final phenylalanine or tryptophan, this CDR3 likely reflects a read error. This chain joins TRBV27 and TRBJ1-5, with 8 nucleotides matching TRBD1. The length of the CDR3 is 14 residues. Germline CDR1 and CDR2: MNHEY and SMNVEV (reference sequence). V lost 5 bases, J lost 3 bases, and 3 bases stayed unmatched. The CDR3 DNA follows: TGTGCCAGCAGTACAGGGGGTAACAATCAGCCCCAGCATTCT. Translation: CASSTGGNNQPQHS.

This clonotype has a count of ten or more. J is TRBJ2-7 and V is TRBV4-1, with unresolved D. Trimming removed 3 bases at V and 3 bases at J, with 9 bases between. Germline values: CDR1 MGHRA, CDR2 YSYEKL. The CDR3 totals 13 residues. The CDR3, as DNA: TGCGCCAGCAGCCAGAGGCAGGACTACGAGCAGTACTTC. It encodes CASSQRQDYEQYF.

The rearrangement uses TRBV19 and TRBJ1-5; D gene unclear. Looked up from germline, CDR1 is LNHDA and CDR2 is SQIVND (reference sequence). CDR3 length: 14 amino acids. The V gene lost 4 bases and the J gene lost 4 bases, with 11 bases spanning the gap. The CDR3 DNA reads as TGTGCCAGTAGTAAGGGCAGCTTGAATCAGCCCCAGCATTTT. Amino acid sequence: CASSKGSLNQPQHF.

This clonotype was recorded a few times. The rearrangement joins TRBV6-1 to TRBJ2-5; TRBD1 or TRBD2 may be the D gene (5 bases each). The CDR3 totals 13 residues. Germline V gene data show CDR1 as MNHNS and CDR2 as SASEGT. The V end lost 8 bases, the J end lost 7 bases, and 17 bases lay between the germline ends. Here the CDR3 reads CASLGDGPGTQYF. The CDR3 DNA follows: TGTGCCAGCCTCGGGGACGGCCCAGGGACCCAGTACTTC.

This chain uses TRBV19 with TRBJ2-5; D possibly corresponds to TRBD2 (5 bases). CDR3 length: 16 amino acids. Trimming took 3 bases from V and 5 from J, leaving 19 bases between them. The germline V gene has CDR1 LNHDA and CDR2 SQIVND (reference sequence). Written as DNA, the CDR3 is TGTGCCAGTAGTATGTTATCCGGACTTCCCCGGGAGACCCAGTACTTC. This translates into CASSMLSGLPRETQYF.

This clonotype has only a few counts. The gene calls are TRBV18 and TRBJ2-2; TRBD2 aligns across 8 bases. J lost 5 bases, V lost 3 bases, and 8 bases had no gene match. CDR1 is KGHSH and CDR2 is LQKENI in the germline V gene. The length of the CDR3 is 16 residues. The CDR3 loop is CASSPRSGSITGELFF. The CDR3 coding sequence is TGTGCCAGCTCACCCCGGAGCGGGAGTATAACCGGGGAGCTGTTTTTT.

This clonotype was seen ten or more times. The rearrangement uses TRBV7-9 and TRBJ2-1; 10 nucleotides align to TRBD2. The CDR3 contains 15 residues. The germline V gene encodes CDR1 SEHNR and CDR2 FQNEAQ (reference sequence). After removal of 3 bases from V and 7 bases from J, the junction contained 6 bases not matched to a gene. Here the CDR3 reads CASSFLLAGQNEQFF. The CDR3 DNA sequence: TGTGCCAGCAGCTTTTTACTAGCGGGGCAGAATGAGCAGTTCTTC.

This clonotype appeared a few times. This chain connects TRBV20-1 to TRBJ2-7; 8 bases map to TRBD1. V was pared by 6 bases and J by 3 bases, with 7 bases of the junction left unmatched. CDR3 length: 13 amino acids. Germline loops: CDR1 DFQATT, CDR2 SNEGSKA (reference sequence). The CDR3 DNA sequence: TGCAGTGCCGGCGGGACAGGTGGCTACGAGCAGTACTTC. It translates to CSAGGTGGYEQYF.

This chain links TRBV3-1 with TRBJ1-3, with D tentatively TRBD1 (6 bases). CDR3 length: 16 amino acids. V was clipped by 3 bases and J by 4 bases, with 16 bases between them. Looked up from germline, CDR1 is LGHDT and CDR2 is YNNKEL (reference sequence). CDR3 DNA sequence: TGTGCCAGCAGCCAGAGGACAGCAATCGGCGGAAACACCATATATTTT. This sequence encodes CASSQRTAIGGNTIYF.

The chain employs TRBV14 and TRBJ2-3; weak D call: TRBD2 (6 bases). This CDR3 is 16 amino acids long. The germline V and J ends were trimmed by 0 bases and 5 bases, with 15 bases remaining between them. Looked up from germline, CDR1 is SGHDN and CDR2 is FVKESK. CDR3 DNA: TGTGCCAGCAGCCAAGATCAAGGACTACCCGTAGATACGCAGTATTTT. Protein sequence: CASSQDQGLPVDTQYF.

This clonotype was recorded at least ten times. The chain recombines TRBV11-3 with TRBJ2-5, with 7 bases fitting TRBD2. Looked up from germline, CDR1 is SGHNT and CDR2 is YENEEA. The CDR3 runs to 15 residues. V trimming: 4 bases; J trimming: 5 bases; junction bases outside the gene matches: 10. CDR3 region: CASSSGLGWPETQYF. The DNA for the CDR3 is TGTGCCAGCAGCTCAGGACTAGGGTGGCCGGAGACCCAGTACTTC.

This clonotype was detected ten times or more. The J gene is TRBJ1-2, the V gene TRBV7-9; tentative D call: TRBD1 (6 bases). The CDR3 is 14 residues long. Germline V gene sequence: CDR1 SEHNR, CDR2 FQNEAQ (reference sequence). Trimming took off 6 bases at V and 8 bases at J, with 19 bases between the two ends. The CDR3 sequence: CASSHDNRVRGYTF. CDR3 DNA sequence: TGTGCCAGCAGTCACGACAACAGGGTTCGCGGCTACACCTTC.